This T cell receptor (beta chain) is drawn from a study of T cell responses to AZD1222 COVID-19 vaccine. Using immunoSEQ multiplex PCR, the repertoire was profiled, and TCRdb retains in-frame clones only, with some absent. Seen here are some 120,000 clones, around 92% observed once, and the top ten hold 0.8% to 1.1%. Germline V CDR1 and CDR2: LNHDA, SQIVND (reference sequence). Losses at the gene ends were 4 bases for V and 2 bases for J; bases not matched to a gene: 6. The CDR3 totals 15 residues. This receptor was obtained from an adult in good health. The rearrangement uses TRBV19 and TRBJ2-7; 9 bases map to TRBD1. The input for sequencing was peripheral blood, taken on day 0 of AZD1222 vaccination. The CDR3: CASSTPTGGPYEQYF. For the CDR3, the DNA is TGTGCCAGTAGTACCCCGACAGGGGGACCCTACGAGCAGTACTTC.